These T cell receptor beta chains were read from a single sample in a study of shared clonotypes between healthy human individuals. Assay used: immunoSEQ multiplex PCR; TCRdb lists only in-frame clones, some missing. In the table there are hundreds of thousands of clones, just under 97% of which are singletons. The sequencing sample was made of naive CD8+ T cells sorted from blood. The receptors were gathered from a woman in her twenties or thirties in good health. Both conserved end residues are part of each CDR3. Fields, in order: J gene, D gene, clone size, V gene, CDR3 protein, CDR3 DNA. D genes are given only for firm matches. Rows give clone size only sometimes, using once, few, many, or a class for an expanded clone.

TRBJ1-5 - once TRBV4-1 CASSQGGGDQPQHF TGCGCCAGCAGCCAAGGGGGTGGGGATCAGCCCCAGCATTTT
TRBJ2-7 - once TRBV19 CASSIGGRNEQYF TGTGCCAGTAGTATAGGAGGTCGGAACGAGCAGTACTTC
TRBJ2-3 - - TRBV13 CASSPQGGGDTQYF TGTGCCAGCAGCCCACAGGGAGGAGGGGATACGCAGTATTTT
TRBJ1-1 - - TRBV6-5 CASSYREGKNTEAFF TGTGCCAGCAGTTACCGGGAGGGGAAGAACACTGAAGCTTTCTTT
TRBJ2-3 - - TRBV6-6 CASSSAILEPTDTQYF TGTGCCAGCAGTTCCGCAATACTAGAGCCCACAGATACGCAGTATTTT
TRBJ2-2 TRBD2 - TRBV13 CASSSKVAGEITGELFF TGTGCCAGCAGCAGTAAAGTAGCGGGAGAAATCACCGGGGAGCTGTTTTTT
TRBJ2-2 - - TRBV15 CATSGPMGLNTGELFF TGTGCCACCAGCGGACCCATGGGCCTGAACACCGGGGAGCTGTTTTTT
TRBJ1-1 - - TRBV13 CASRSDMLNTEAFF TGTGCCAGCAGATCGGACATGTTGAACACTGAAGCTTTCTTT
TRBJ2-5 TRBD2 - TRBV10-3 CAISDPASGHQETQYF TGTGCCATCAGTGACCCGGCTAGCGGGCACCAAGAGACCCAGTACTTC
TRBJ2-7 - - TRBV7-9 CASSTPGLSYEQYF TGTGCCAGCAGCACCCCGGGACTTTCCTACGAGCAGTACTTC
TRBJ2-7 TRBD1 - TRBV5-1 CASSSDRGMGDEQYF TGCGCCAGCAGCTCCGACAGGGGAATGGGGGACGAGCAGTACTTC
TRBJ2-5 - - TRBV7-8 CASSFQGQTQYF TGTGCCAGCAGCTTCCAGGGCCAGACCCAGTACTTC
TRBJ1-1 - - TRBV7-3 CASSRDGLAEAFF TGTGCCAGCAGCCGTGATGGGTTGGCTGAAGCTTTCTTT
TRBJ2-2 TRBD1 - TRBV14 CASSQSDRGRTGELFF TGTGCCAGCAGCCAATCAGACAGGGGGCGGACCGGGGAGCTGTTTTTT
TRBJ2-5 TRBD2 once TRBV7-2 CASSLGLAGRETQYF TGTGCCAGCAGCTTAGGACTAGCGGGGAGAGAGACCCAGTACTTC
TRBJ2-2 - once TRBV7-9 CASSVPGQNTGELFF TGTGCCAGCAGCGTACCGGGACAGAACACCGGGGAGCTGTTTTTT
TRBJ1-1 - - TRBV29-1 CSVEQATEAFF TGCAGCGTTGAACAGGCAACTGAAGCTTTCTTT
TRBJ2-1 - - TRBV27 CASNSGSNNEQFF TGTGCCAGCAATTCCGGATCAAACAATGAGCAGTTCTTC
TRBJ2-1 TRBD2 - TRBV14 CASSDRLAGNEQFF TGTGCCAGCAGCGATCGACTAGCGGGAAATGAGCAGTTCTTC
TRBJ1-5 - - TRBV6-1 CASSEFGAGERISNQPQHF TGTGCCAGCAGTGAATTTGGGGCAGGCGAACGGATTAGCAATCAGCCCCAGCATTTT
TRBJ1-6 - - TRBV27 CASSSTGAYSPLHF TGTGCCAGCAGTTCGACAGGAGCCTATTCACCCCTCCACTTT
TRBJ1-1 - - TRBV27 CASSLRHGGTEAFF TGTGCCAGCAGTTTAAGACACGGGGGCACTGAAGCTTTCTTT
TRBJ2-3 TRBD2 once TRBV27 CASRAFGASGDTDTQYF TGTGCCAGCAGGGCATTCGGGGCTAGCGGGGACACAGATACGCAGTATTTT
TRBJ2-7 TRBD2 - TRBV10-2 CASSLSGRAYEQYF TGCGCCAGCAGTCTTAGCGGGAGGGCCTACGAGCAGTACTTC
TRBJ2-5 TRBD1 - TRBV7-9 CASSLTGTGDRETQYF TGTGCCAGCAGCTTAACCGGGACAGGGGACAGGGAGACCCAGTACTTC
TRBJ2-1 TRBD2 - TRBV5-6 CASSSTLGLANEQFF TGTGCCAGCAGCTCCACATTGGGACTAGCGAATGAGCAGTTCTTC
TRBJ2-5 - - TRBV7-8 CASSFIGSGETQYF TGTGCCAGCAGCTTTATCGGGAGCGGTGAGACCCAGTACTTC
TRBJ2-1 TRBD1 few TRBV27 CASSIGTGDYEQFF TGTGCCAGCAGTATAGGGACAGGGGACTATGAGCAGTTCTTC
TRBJ2-1 - - TRBV4-1 CASSRGQMNNEQFF TGCGCCAGCAGCCGCGGACAGATGAACAATGAGCAGTTCTTC
TRBJ2-5 TRBD1 - TRBV27 CATGTGDPSEQYF TGTGCCACCGGGACAGGGGATCCCTCTGAGCAGTACTTC
TRBJ2-3 TRBD1 - TRBV7-9 CASSPRDRGVDTQYF TGTGCCAGCAGCCCCAGGGACAGGGGTGTAGATACGCAGTATTTT
TRBJ2-5 TRBD2 - TRBV7-9 CASSPRGAGAALETQYF TGTGCCAGCAGCCCTAGAGGCGCGGGAGCGGCTTTGGAGACCCAGTACTTC
TRBJ2-7 TRBD2 - TRBV29-1 CSVHSGSLPLSYEQYF TGCAGCGTGCATAGCGGGAGTCTCCCCCTCTCCTACGAGCAGTACTTC
TRBJ2-1 - - TRBV2 CASSGPGAYNEQFF TGTGCCAGCAGTGGTCCGGGCGCCTACAATGAGCAGTTCTTC
TRBJ2-2 - - TRBV7-9 CASSLAWARSGDNTGELFF TGTGCCAGCAGCTTAGCGTGGGCCCGATCGGGAGATAACACCGGGGAGCTGTTTTTT
TRBJ2-7 TRBD2 once TRBV27 CASSITSGDAYEQYF TGTGCCAGCAGTATTACTAGCGGGGACGCCTACGAGCAGTACTTC
TRBJ1-1 - - TRBV27 CASSPGSRATEAFF TGTGCCAGCAGTCCCGGGAGCCGGGCCACTGAAGCTTTCTTT
TRBJ1-1 - - TRBV28 CASSLFFRGTGQNTEAFF TGTGCCAGCAGTTTATTTTTTCGAGGGACGGGACAGAACACTGAAGCTTTCTTT
TRBJ2-7 - - TRBV7-9 CASSHTPREQYF TGTGCCAGCAGCCATACACCCCGCGAGCAGTACTTC
TRBJ2-2 - - TRBV10-3 CAISEGLPGGELFF TGTGCCATCAGTGAGGGACTACCTGGCGGGGAGCTGTTTTTT
TRBJ2-1 - - TRBV2 CASKTEMNEQFF TGTGCCAGCAAGACGGAAATGAATGAGCAGTTCTTC
TRBJ2-1 - - TRBV27 CASSPARNEQFF TGTGCCAGCAGTCCTGCACGCAATGAGCAGTTCTTC
TRBJ1-2 - few TRBV2 CASSEARSNYGYTF TGTGCCAGCAGTGAAGCGCGTTCGAACTATGGCTACACCTTC
TRBJ2-7 - - TRBV4-1 CASSQETGGPREQYF TGCGCCAGCAGCCAGGAGACCGGGGGGCCTAGAGAGCAGTACTTC
TRBJ2-3 - once TRBV9 CASARVSAQVDTQYF TGTGCCAGCGCTCGCGTGTCAGCCCAGGTGGATACGCAGTATTTT
TRBJ2-7 TRBD2 - TRBV4-1 CASSQEVAGGYYEQYF TGCGCCAGCAGCCAAGAAGTAGCGGGAGGGTACTACGAGCAGTACTTC
TRBJ1-4 TRBD1 - TRBV5-1 CASSSGDREGEKLFF TGCGCCAGCAGCTCAGGAGACAGGGAAGGTGAAAAACTGTTTTTT
TRBJ1-2 - - TRBV6-5 CASSPSDRDCCDTF TGTGCCAGCAGTCCCTCGGACAGAGACTGTTGCGACACCTTC
TRBJ2-7 - - TRBV21-1 CASSKAGTSGLYEQYF TGTGCCAGCAGCAAAGCTGGGACTAGCGGGCTATACGAGCAGTACTTC
TRBJ2-7 - - TRBV6-5 CASSPRDRAPYEQYF TGTGCCAGCAGCCCCCGGGACCGAGCGCCCTACGAGCAGTACTTC
TRBJ1-5 - - TRBV27 CASSLVSRGQPQHF TGTGCCAGCAGTTTGGTCTCCCGGGGTCAGCCCCAGCATTTT
TRBJ2-5 - - TRBV4-2 CASSQDTYNLGGGQETQYF TGTGCCAGCAGCCAAGATACCTATAACCTAGGCGGAGGGCAAGAGACCCAGTACTTC